This TCR beta chain was captured in a study of T cells in Graves' hyperthyroidism and ophthalmopathy. Overall study: Peripheral blood collection took place at initial diagnosis, before any treatment. Study-level results: Median prediction lead before ophthalmopathy onset was 6.5 months with the model.

This clonotype has a count of ten or more. Antigen specificity is unknown. This CDR3 contains 22 residues. The germline V gene encodes CDR1 MDHEN and CDR2 SYDVKM. The V gene end was trimmed by 5 bases and the J gene end by 3 bases; junction bases not matched to a gene: 23. Aged 18 to 65, the patients had hyperthyroidism that was newly diagnosed and had lasted under 2 months. Clinical symptoms, serum thyroxine, TRAb, thyroid ultrasound and orbital computed tomography established diagnosis. RNA transcripts yielded amplified TCR beta CDR3 regions. The TCR CDR3 was amplified in a first-round RT-PCR using the HTBI primer set. Via MiXCR, TCRdb re-called the multiplex PCR reads, giving one row per CDR3 protein. The sample includes 600,000 or so distinct CDR3 sequences, about a sixth of them seen just once.

The chain carries TRBV28 and TRBJ2-3, with 13 bases lining up with TRBD2. This TCR was recovered from a woman under 40 with Graves' hyperthyroidism. Input material: blood. DNA for the CDR3: TGTGCCAGCAGTGACAGGGGGGTACTAGCGGGAGGGCCTGAGTTCGGGACAGATACGCAGTATTTT. It is translated as CASSDRGVLAGGPEFGTDTQYF.